This T cell receptor (beta chain) derives from a study of blood T cell repertoires in COVID-19. This CDR3 contains 16 residues. Per the germline V gene, CDR1 is LGHDT and CDR2 is YNNKEL (reference sequence). The V and J ends lost 0 bases and 6 bases, in that order; junction bases with no gene match: 7. Authors' data handling: Estimated nucleated cell counts came from reference gene primer amplification. Clones were read by immunoSEQ multiplex PCR, and TCRdb kept only the in-frame ones, dropping some. V and J calls and clone size follow that table, whereas D and trimming were derived from the DNA. The sample lists roughly 200,000 clones, 75% to 80% occurring once.

The J gene is TRBJ2-4, the V gene TRBV3-1 (or the pseudogene TRBV3-2); 8 nucleotides match TRBD1. The TCR comes from a woman aged 45-65 years with active or convalescent COVID-19. Material: peripheral blood. The CDR3 region has the DNA TGTGCCAGCAGCCAAGATCATGGACAGGGCGGAAACATTCAGTACTTC. It encodes CASSQDHGQGGNIQYF.